Each of the 2 T cell receptor beta chains below was sequenced from the same sample in a study of control samples from healthy donors and cancer patients. Generated by immunoSEQ multiplex PCR, the TCRdb table keeps only in-frame clones and is missing some. This sample carries fewer than 200,000 clones, about 90% of them seen once, and the ten largest clones take roughly 5.3%. The material sequenced was blood. These receptors all come from a woman aged 25 to 39 in good health.

CDR3 sequence reads: CASSVDQGDQPQHF. CDR3 DNA: TGTGCCAGCAGCGTAGACCAGGGCGATCAGCCCCAGCATTTT. J is TRBJ1-5 and V is TRBV9; D is possibly TRBD1 (5 bases). Germline CDR1 is SGDLS and CDR2 is YYNGEE. The CDR3 covers 14 residues. The V end lost 0 bases, the J end lost 5 bases, and 9 bases lay between the germline ends.

The chain links TRBV21-1 to TRBJ1-3; the table's D call, TRBD1, has no DNA check behind it. TRBV21-1 is a pseudogene locus. CDR3 length: 22 residues. The chain's CDR3 is CAISDRQSQGYQGAISGNTIYF. Written as DNA, the CDR3 is TGTGCCATCAGTGATCGCCAGTCTCAGGGGTATCAGGGGGCCATCTCTGGAAACACCATATATTTT.